These 21 T cell receptor beta chains originate from one sample sequenced in a study of cytomegalovirus exposure and HLA in healthy donors (dated by TCRdb to about 2017). Library preparation used the immunoSEQ multiplex PCR assay. A mixture of 60 forward primers for TCR Vbeta segments and 13 reverse primers for TCR Jbeta segments was used in the multiplex PCR. TCRdb took this table from immuneACCESS and kept in-frame rearrangements with V and J called. Such tables lack part of the clones; where checked against another copy, unresolved V genes explain under half of the gap, and the rest is unexplained. In this sample the table shows some 200,000 clones, 79% of which occur a single time. 2% to 2.5% of the sample lies in the top ten. The specimen was PBMCs. The receptors derive from a woman aged 45-60 years in good health and CMV-seronegative.

The CDR3 bases are TGTGCCAGCAGGACCCTGGCGGGGAGGACAGATACGCAGTATTTT. This translates into CASRTLAGRTDTQYF. This chain links TRBV28 with TRBJ2-3, with D possibly TRBD2 on 6 matching bases. Germline CDR1 reads MDHEN; CDR2 reads SYDVKM. The CDR3 runs 15 residues. The V end was cut by 6 bases, the J end by 3 bases, with 16 bases between.

This rearrangement joins TRBV9 to TRBJ2-6; D gene unclear. CDR1 and CDR2 (germline): SGDLS, YYNGEE. The CDR3 runs 16 residues. V lost 0 bases to trimming and J lost 0 bases, with 7 bases between them. CDR3: CASSVELFSGANVLTF. CDR3 sequence (DNA): TGTGCCAGCAGCGTAGAGCTTTTCTCTGGGGCCAACGTCCTGACTTTC.

V and J are TRBV19 and TRBJ1-1, with D perhaps TRBD1 (5 bases). Trimming removed 6 bases at V and 0 bases at J, with 17 bases between. The germline CDR1 and CDR2 sequences are LNHDA and SQIVND (reference sequence). This CDR3 has 16 residues. For the CDR3, the DNA is TGTGCCAGTAGCCCCCAGCTTTGGACAATGAACACTGAAGCTTTCTTT. It yields the protein CASSPQLWTMNTEAFF.

This chain joins TRBV6-5 and TRBJ1-6; D is possibly TRBD1 (5 bases). The CDR3 spans 15 residues. Deletions cut 3 bases from V and 7 bases from J, with 13 bases between. CDR1 is MNHEY and CDR2 is SVGAGI in the germline V gene. The DNA for the CDR3 is TGTGCCAGCAGTTATATAAGGGGTAGGAATTCACCCCTCCACTTT. This encodes CASSYIRGRNSPLHF.

The chain uses TRBV28 and TRBJ1-5; D is unclear. V lost 5 bases and J 3 bases, leaving 20 bases between the germline ends. Germline V CDR1 and CDR2: MDHEN, SYDVKM. CDR3 length equals 17 residues. The CDR3: CASSPNIGRDPNQPQHF. As DNA, the CDR3 is TGTGCCAGCAGTCCAAACATCGGACGGGATCCCAATCAGCCCCAGCATTTT.

The chain uses TRBV4-2 and TRBJ2-1; D might be TRBD2 (6 bases). CDR1 LGHNA and CDR2 YNFKEQ come from the germline V gene. This CDR3 spans 15 amino acids. Deletions cut 0 bases from V and 7 bases from J, with 13 bases between. CDR3 bases: TGTGCCAGCAGCCAAGAAAAGGGACTCCTTAATGAGCAGTTCTTC. This sequence encodes CASSQEKGLLNEQFF.

The V gene is TRBV30, the J gene TRBJ2-1; no definite D call. CDR1 GTSNPN and CDR2 SVGIG come from the germline V gene (reference sequence). The CDR3 totals 13 residues. With 4 bases removed from V and 3 bases from J, the gap between germline ends came to 10 bases. The CDR3 is CAWKPAVYNEQFF. In nucleotides, the CDR3 is TGTGCCTGGAAACCGGCGGTCTACAATGAGCAGTTCTTC.

V is TRBV19 and J is TRBJ2-7, with TRBD1 matching over 9 bases. Trimming removed 6 bases from V and 6 bases from J; junction bases left unmatched: 12. The CDR3 is made up of 15 amino acids. Germline-derived CDR1 and CDR2 are LNHDA and SQIVND (reference sequence). The CDR3 coding sequence is TGTGCCAGTAGCCGTGGGACAGGGATTCTGTCCGAGCAGTACTTC. Its translation: CASSRGTGILSEQYF.

The chain joins TRBV27 to TRBJ1-1; D remains ambiguous. CDR3 length: 13 residues. Trimming took off 4 bases at V and 0 bases at J, with 6 bases between the two ends. Per the germline V gene, CDR1 is MNHEY and CDR2 is SMNVEV (reference sequence). The CDR3 sequence: CASSWQVNTEAFF. The CDR3 DNA is TGTGCCAGCAGTTGGCAGGTGAACACTGAAGCTTTCTTT.

The chain uses TRBV28 and TRBJ1-2; 10 nucleotides agree with TRBD1. The CDR3 consists of 14 residues. V gave up 5 bases and J gave up 12 bases; unmatched junction bases: 12. Germline V gene sequence: CDR1 MDHEN, CDR2 SYDVKM. CDR3 DNA: TGTGCCAGCAGTGTACCACCGGGACAGGGGACCCACACCTTC. Protein: CASSVPPGQGTHTF.

The rearrangement uses TRBV4-1 and TRBJ2-2; TRBD2 matches at 9 bases. The CDR3 has 18 residues. CDR1 MGHRA and CDR2 YSYEKL come from the germline V gene. Trimming cost V 4 bases and J 3 bases; bases outside gene matches: 12. In DNA form, the CDR3 reads TGCGCCAGCAGCCCAGCGGGGTTAGCGGGAGTTGACACCGGGGAGCTGTTTTTT. Its translation is CASSPAGLAGVDTGELFF.

The CDR3 spells CASSDLRGISGYTF. As DNA, the CDR3 is TGTGCCAGCAGTGATCTCCGAGGAATCTCTGGCTACACCTTC. J is TRBJ1-2 and V is TRBV2, with D uncertain. The CDR3 consists of 14 residues. Trimming pared 3 bases from V and 7 bases from J, leaving 15 bases between. Germline-derived CDR1 and CDR2 are SNHLY and FYNNEI. Variable domain in full (rest from reference TRBV2 and TRBJ1-2): EPEVTQTPSHQVTQMGQEVILRCVPISNHLYFYWYRQILGQKVEFLVSFYNNEISEKSEIFDDQFSVERPDGSNFTLKIRSTKLEDSAMYFCASSDLRGISGYTFGSGTRLTVV.

The chain recombines TRBV14 with TRBJ1-1, with D tentatively TRBD1 (5 bases). This CDR3 is 20 amino acids long. V was clipped by 0 bases and J by 10 bases, with 33 bases between them. Germline V gene lookup returns CDR1 SGHDN and CDR2 FVKESK. The CDR3 DNA reads as TGTGCCAGCAGCCAAGATCTTAGGTCTTTTGGTACACCAGGGAGGGAAAGAGCTTTCTTT. Translated, it gives CASSQDLRSFGTPGRERAFF.

The chain combines TRBV15 with TRBJ1-5, with TRBD1 as a possible D gene (5 bases). CDR1 and CDR2 (germline): LNHNV, YYDKDF (reference sequence). V was cut by 0 bases and J by 0 bases, with 12 bases left in between. The CDR3 sequence is 17 residues long. The chain's CDR3 is CATSREGPRYSNQPQHF. The DNA of the CDR3 is TGTGCCACCAGCAGAGAGGGGCCACGCTATAGCAATCAGCCCCAGCATTTT.

This chain links TRBV5-1 with TRBJ2-7, with 11 positions matching TRBD2. The CDR3 totals 15 residues. The germline gives CDR1 SGHRS, CDR2 YFSETQ. J lost 2 bases, V lost 1 base, and 2 bases had no gene match. For the CDR3, the DNA is TGCGCCAGCAGCTTGTTAGCGGGAGGGCCCTACGAGCAGTACTTC. Protein sequence: CASSLLAGGPYEQYF.

CDR3 residues: CASSPYPGQGSEQYF. The DNA for the CDR3 is TGTGCCAGCTCACCTTACCCGGGACAGGGGAGCGAGCAGTACTTC. The rearrangement uses TRBV18 and TRBJ2-7; 10 bases align to TRBD1. Per germline, CDR1 KGHSH and CDR2 LQKENI. The CDR3 runs 15 residues. V shed 3 bases and J 6 bases; nucleotides not matched to a gene: 8.

The J gene is TRBJ2-2, the V gene TRBV7-9, with 7 bases identical to TRBD1. The CDR3 runs 14 residues. Germline V gene data show CDR1 as SEHNR and CDR2 as FQNEAQ (reference sequence). V lost 5 bases, J lost 6 bases, and 6 bases stayed unmatched. The CDR3 sequence is CASSLRTGAGELFF. The CDR3 DNA follows: TGTGCCAGCAGCCTGAGGACAGGCGCCGGGGAGCTGTTTTTT. The full variable domain, in which reference TRBV7-9 and TRBJ2-2 provide the parts outside the CDR3, is DTGVSQNPRHKITKRGQNVTFRCDPISEHNRLYWYRQTLGQGPEFLTYFQNEAQLEKSRLLSDRFSAERPKGSFSTLEIQRTEQGDSAMYLCASSLRTGAGELFFGEGSRLTVL.

The gene calls are TRBV6-5 and TRBJ1-1; the D gene is possibly TRBD1 (5 bases). The length of the CDR3 is 14 residues. The V and J ends lost 5 bases and 1 base respectively, with 11 bases between them. Germline assignment: CDR1 MNHEY and CDR2 SVGAGI. DNA for the CDR3: TGTGCCAGCAGTAAAAGCGGGGGGAACACTGAAGCTTTCTTT. Protein sequence: CASSKSGGNTEAFF.

The rearrangement joins TRBV7-9 to TRBJ2-4; D gene ambiguous. V was clipped by 2 bases and J by 0 bases, with 8 bases between them. From germline, CDR1 is SEHNR and CDR2 FQNEAQ (reference sequence). The CDR3 contains 15 residues. CDR3 in amino acids: CASSLSSLAKNIQYF. Written as DNA, the CDR3 is TGTGCCAGCAGCTTATCAAGCCTAGCCAAAAACATTCAGTACTTC.

This chain links TRBV18 with TRBJ1-5; 7 nucleotides match TRBD1. This CDR3 is 16 amino acids long. The V gene's germline CDR1 is KGHSH and CDR2 LQKENI. V shed 3 bases and J 2 bases; nucleotides not matched to a gene: 7. Here the CDR3 DNA reads TGTGCCAGCTCACCGGACAGGTTGCGTGGCAATCAGCCCCAGCATTTT. Its protein product is CASSPDRLRGNQPQHF.

J is TRBJ2-5 and V is TRBV30, with 8 bases that match TRBD2. The CDR3 contains 16 residues. Germline V lookup: CDR1 GTSNPN, CDR2 SVGIG (reference sequence). V was clipped by 1 base and J by 0 bases; unmatched bases: 7. CDR3 sequence reads: CAWSGGAGGNQETQYF. In nucleotides, the CDR3 is TGTGCCTGGAGTGGGGGTGCGGGGGGTAACCAAGAGACCCAGTACTTC.